The 2 T cell receptor beta chains below were found in one sample sequenced in a study of Ad26.COV2.S vaccination and SARS-CoV-2 variants. This sample's treatment: some 19 received Ad26.COV2.S at low or high dose, single or two shots; several received placebo; per-sample allocation not given. Each sample was drawn 63 days after the first injection (of vaccine or placebo). Repertoires were generated with immunoSEQ multiplex PCR, while TCRdb's copy carries only in-frame clones and drops some. The profile shows about 500,000 clones, approximately 90% of them singletons. Sample: peripheral blood, taken in a trial of Ad26.COV2.S vaccine versus placebo. These receptors originate from a person aged 18-60 years who received the Ad26.COV2.S COVID-19 vaccine or a placebo.

This clone was seen only once. J is TRBJ2-1 and V is TRBV9; D gene ambiguous. With 0 bases removed from V and 6 bases from J, the gap between germline ends came to 13 bases. Germline lookup yields CDR1 SGDLS and CDR2 YYNGEE. The CDR3 spans 15 residues. The chain's CDR3 is CASSVDGSLGNEQFF. The CDR3 nucleotides are TGTGCCAGCAGCGTAGACGGATCATTGGGCAATGAGCAGTTCTTC. The variable domain in full, with the rest retrieved from reference TRBV9 and TRBJ2-1, is DSGVTQTPKHLITATGQRVTLRCSPRSGDLSVYWYQQSLDQGLQFLIQYYNGEERAKGNILERFSAQQFPDLHSELNLSSLELGDSALYFCASSVDGSLGNEQFFGPGTRLTVL.

The chain recombines TRBV28 with TRBJ2-1; TRBD2 agrees at 8 bases. This CDR3 has 15 amino acids. Germline V CDR1 and CDR2: MDHEN, SYDVKM. V was pared by 6 bases and J by 1 base, with 5 bases of the junction left unmatched. CDR3 loop: CASSLAGFSYNEQFF. The CDR3 DNA follows: TGTGCCAGCAGCTTAGCGGGGTTTTCCTACAATGAGCAGTTCTTC.